This T cell receptor beta chain came from a study of T cells in localized non-small cell lung cancer. Notes on the study in general: Sequencing involved a lone tumor region, leaving heterogeneity possible. Greater T cell density in blood accompanied longer overall survival.

Profiling relied on immunoSEQ multiplex PCR, and the TCRdb table lists in-frame clones only, not all of them. The sample includes some 66,000 clones, almost 85% of them seen just once. V shed 4 bases and J 4 bases; nucleotides not matched to a gene: 9. The CDR3 extends over 17 amino acids. CDR1 SEHNR and CDR2 FQNEAQ come from the germline V gene (reference sequence). For this clone: Antigen unknown.

The rearrangement uses TRBV7-9 and TRBJ2-2; 10 nucleotides align to TRBD1. Sequenced material: peripheral blood, taken before any cancer treatment. This clonotype originated in a female donor of 60 years or more with stage I lung adenocarcinoma. The CDR3 loop reads CASSYRLGQGTTGELFF. The CDR3 DNA is TGTGCCAGCAGCTACAGATTGGGACAGGGGACCACCGGGGAGCTGTTTTTT.